These 3 T cell receptor beta chains were sequenced from one sample in a study of T cells in Graves' hyperthyroidism and ophthalmopathy. From RNA transcripts, TCR beta CDR3 regions were amplified. Initially, a first-round RT-PCR of the TCR CDR3 employed the HTBI primer set. Via MiXCR, TCRdb re-called the multiplex PCR reads, giving one row per CDR3 protein. The data show about 270,000 distinct CDR3 sequences, 24% seen once. Sequencing was performed on blood. The receptors derive from a woman between 40 and 55 years old with Graves' ophthalmopathy.

This clonotype was seen repeatedly, ten times or more. J is TRBJ2-7 and V is TRBV2, with D possibly TRBD1 on 6 matching bases. V was shortened by 8 bases and J by 2 bases, with 10 bases between the two germline ends. This CDR3 contains 12 residues. Germline V gene sequence: CDR1 SNHLY, CDR2 FYNNEI. In nucleotides, the CDR3 is TGTGCCAGCTACAGGGACACCTACGAGCAGTACTTC. It is translated as CASYRDTYEQYF.

The rearrangement joins TRBV12-3 or TRBV12-4 to TRBJ1-2; no definite D call. The CDR3 spans 14 residues. The ends were cut back, 6 bases at V and 8 bases at J, with 19 bases in the middle. The DNA for the CDR3 is TGTGCCAGCAGCCGCCCGTGGCCCCGCAACGGCTACACCTTC. Its protein is CASSRPWPRNGYTF.

The chain couples TRBV5-1 to TRBJ1-2, with 7 bases aligning to TRBD1. This CDR3 has 14 residues. The V and J ends lost 3 bases and 3 bases, in that order; junction bases with no gene match: 5. Germline CDR1 is SGHRS and CDR2 is YFSETQ. The CDR3 DNA reads as TGCGCCAGCAGCTCACCCGGACAGGACTATGGCTACACCTTC. It yields the protein CASSSPGQDYGYTF.